Each of the 18 T cell receptor beta chains below was sequenced from the same sample in a study of T cell responses to AZD1222 COVID-19 vaccine. Method: immunoSEQ multiplex PCR; TCRdb's copy keeps in-frame clones and lacks some. The sample shows 140,000 to 150,000 clones, roughly 87% of them seen only once. The input for sequencing was peripheral blood, taken on day 0 of AZD1222 vaccination. Source of these receptors: an adult in good health.

The chain recombines TRBV7-9 with TRBJ1-2; 10 nucleotides line up with TRBD1. V shed 5 bases, J shed 5 bases, and the junction held 14 bases outside the gene matches. The CDR3 loop spans 17 amino acids. Germline CDR1 is SEHNR and CDR2 is FQNEAQ (reference sequence). CDR3 nucleotides: TGTGCCAGCAGCCCTCTAATAAGACAGGGGGCCTGGTATGGCTACACCTTC. Residues: CASSPLIRQGAWYGYTF.

The V gene is TRBV5-1, the J gene TRBJ2-3; maybe TRBD2 (5 bases). Deletions cut 0 bases from V and 4 bases from J, with 15 bases between. Germline V gene data show CDR1 as SGHRS and CDR2 as YFSETQ. The CDR3 has 16 residues. CDR3 sequence (DNA): TGCGCCAGCAGCTTGGCCCCCAGCGGCCAAGCAGATACGCAGTATTTT. Its translation: CASSLAPSGQADTQYF.

This clone was seen just once. The chain links TRBV19 to TRBJ2-7; D is possibly TRBD1 (5 bases). This CDR3 has 14 amino acids. Per germline, CDR1 LNHDA and CDR2 SQIVND (reference sequence). Trimming took off 3 bases at V and 2 bases at J, with 11 bases between the two ends. CDR3 region: CASSIKRGTYEQYF. As DNA, the CDR3 is TGTGCCAGTAGTATTAAAAGGGGTACCTACGAGCAGTACTTC. The full variable domain, in which reference TRBV19 and TRBJ2-7 provide the parts outside the CDR3, is DGGITQSPKYLFRKEGQNVTLSCEQNLNHDAMYWYRQDPGQGLRLIYYSQIVNDFQKGDIAEGYSVSREKKESFPLTVTSAQKNPTAFYLCASSIKRGTYEQYFGPGTRLTVT.

V and J are TRBV7-6 and TRBJ2-2; TRBD1 aligns across 8 bases. CDR1 and CDR2 (germline): SGHVS, FNYEAQ. V lost 3 bases and J lost 4; bases outside the gene matches: 10. This CDR3 is built from 17 residues. The DNA for the CDR3 is TGTGCCAGCAGCTTGTCTCTGGACAGGGTTGCCACCGGGGAGCTGTTTTTT. Its protein is CASSLSLDRVATGELFF.

V usage is TRBV6-2 or TRBV6-3 and J usage is TRBJ1-5; D not certain. Germline V gene data show CDR1 as MNHEY and CDR2 as SVGEGT. The CDR3 loop spans 14 amino acids. The V end was cut by 4 bases, the J end by 1 base, with 8 bases between. The CDR3 region has the DNA TGTGCCAGCAGTTTTACTATGAGCAATCAGCCCCAGCATTTT. It is translated as CASSFTMSNQPQHF.

The V gene is TRBV29-1, the J gene TRBJ1-2; D remains unclear. The germline V gene encodes CDR1 SQVTM and CDR2 ANQGSEA. Trimming left V 5 bases short and J 6 bases short, with 16 bases between. The CDR3 runs 13 residues. This chain's CDR3 is CSVQPPGSHGYTF. In nucleotides, the CDR3 is TGCAGCGTTCAGCCCCCAGGATCGCATGGCTACACCTTC.

This clone came up a few times. The rearrangement uses TRBV6-2 or TRBV6-3 and TRBJ2-3; D unresolved. Germline lookup yields CDR1 MNHEY and CDR2 SVGEGT. The germline V and J ends were trimmed by 2 bases and 3 bases, with 9 bases remaining between them. The CDR3 covers 14 residues. CDR3 DNA sequence: TGTGCCAGCAGTTACGAGTACTTAACAGATACGCAGTATTTT. Translation gives CASSYEYLTDTQYF.

This chain uses TRBV5-1 with TRBJ2-3; 10 bases fit TRBD2. The CDR3 sequence is 16 residues long. In germline, CDR1 is SGHRS, CDR2 YFSETQ. The trim removed 0 bases at V and 7 bases at J, leaving 8 bases unmatched. The CDR3 reads CASSLAAGGPGNTQYF. The DNA of the CDR3 is TGCGCCAGCAGCTTGGCAGCGGGAGGGCCGGGGAATACGCAGTATTTT.

The chain has TRBV5-4 and TRBJ2-1, with D tentatively TRBD2 (5 bases). From germline, CDR1 is SGHNT and CDR2 YYREEE (reference sequence). Trimming took off 4 bases at V and 0 bases at J, with 14 bases between the two ends. The CDR3 consists of 16 residues. CDR3 residues: CASSQRAFSSYNEQFF. CDR3 DNA: TGTGCCAGCAGCCAGAGGGCCTTCTCCTCCTACAATGAGCAGTTCTTC.

This chain connects TRBV19 to TRBJ2-7; TRBD1 matches 10 bases. The CDR3 has 16 residues. CDR1 and CDR2 from the germline V gene are LNHDA and SQIVND (reference sequence). V lost 3 bases to trimming and J lost 2 bases; unmatched junction nucleotides: 7. This CDR3 is CASSIASGQGAYEQYF. CDR3 DNA sequence: TGTGCCAGTAGTATTGCTTCCGGACAGGGGGCCTACGAGCAGTACTTC.

The genes are TRBV5-6 and TRBJ1-2, with TRBD1 as a possible D gene (6 bases). This CDR3 is built from 13 residues. V was shortened by 3 bases and J by 8 bases, with 14 bases between the two germline ends. Germline values: CDR1 SGHDT, CDR2 YYEEEE. The CDR3 DNA reads as TGTGCCAGCAGCTCGGCGTACAGGGTAGGCTACACCTTC. Translation gives CASSSAYRVGYTF.

This sequence joins TRBV6-5 and TRBJ1-1, with TRBD1 matching over 7 bases. Per germline, CDR1 MNHEY and CDR2 SVGAGI. With 0 bases clipped from V and 9 bases from J, the junction kept 4 bases outside the gene matches. The CDR3 runs 13 residues. CDR3 sequence: CASSYSQGGKAFF. The CDR3 nucleotides are TGTGCCAGCAGTTACTCGCAGGGGGGAAAAGCTTTCTTT.

This chain joins TRBV27 and TRBJ1-6, with TRBD1 identical over 9 bases. Trimming took 5 bases from V and 10 from J; bases not matched to a gene: 6. In germline, CDR1 is MNHEY, CDR2 SMNVEV (reference sequence). This CDR3 region has 14 residues. As DNA, the CDR3 is TGTGCCAGCAGTGAACAGGGGGCAGACTCACCCCTCCACTTT. This gives the protein CASSEQGADSPLHF.

V and J are TRBV7-8 and TRBJ1-1; D is unclear. V was pared by 2 bases and J by 1 base, with 8 bases between. CDR1 is SGHVS, CDR2 FQNEAQ, per germline. The CDR3 runs 14 residues. DNA for the CDR3: TGTGCCAGCAGCTTAAAGCGAGGGAACACTGAAGCTTTCTTT. Its protein product is CASSLKRGNTEAFF.

The rearrangement links TRBV5-6 to TRBJ1-4; D is unclear. The CDR3 is made up of 15 amino acids. Germline V gene data show CDR1 as SGHDT and CDR2 as YYEEEE. The V and J ends lost 3 bases and 3 bases respectively, with 12 bases between them. This CDR3 is CASSSLGAANEKLFF. The CDR3 DNA reads as TGTGCCAGCAGCTCACTTGGAGCTGCTAATGAAAAACTGTTTTTT.

The rearrangement joins TRBV6-2 or TRBV6-3 to TRBJ2-7, with 10 bases aligning to TRBD1. Germline V CDR1 and CDR2: MNHEY, SVGEGT. J lost 6 bases, V lost 2 bases, and 10 bases had no gene match. The CDR3 extends over 16 amino acids. CDR3 loop: CASSYHRDRGDFEQYF. DNA of the CDR3: TGTGCCAGCAGTTACCATCGGGACAGGGGCGATTTCGAGCAGTACTTC.

The J gene is TRBJ2-5, the V gene TRBV6-5; D is undetermined. The ends were cut back, 2 bases at V and 3 bases at J, with 10 bases in the middle. Germline V gives CDR1 MNHEY, CDR2 SVGAGI. This CDR3 contains 14 residues. In nucleotides, the CDR3 is TGTGCCAGCAGTTACATTAGCAGAAAAGAGACCCAGTACTTC. It encodes CASSYISRKETQYF.

A few counts support this clone. The rearrangement links TRBV11-2 to TRBJ2-1; a weak D match, TRBD1 (5 bases). CDR1 and CDR2 from the germline V gene are SGHAT and FQNNGV. The CDR3 extends over 14 amino acids. Trimming stripped 3 bases from V and 4 bases from J, with 10 bases between. The CDR3 bases are TGTGCCAGCAGCTTCAGGACATCTTACAATGAGCAGTTCTTC. This gives the protein CASSFRTSYNEQFF. Supplemented by reference TRBV11-2 and TRBJ2-1, the full variable domain reads EAGVAQSPRYKIIEKRQSVAFWCNPISGHATLYWYQQILGQGPKLLIQFQNNGVVDDSQLPKDRFSAERLKGVDSTLKIQPAKLEDSAVYLCASSFRTSYNEQFFGPGTRLTVL.